This T cell receptor beta chain originates from a study of blood T cell repertoires in COVID-19. Across the whole study: T cells, B-cell-depleted T cells, or PBMCs supplied cDNA or gDNA.

Methods used by the authors: Amplified reference gene primers provided the basis for estimating nucleated cell counts. The data were produced by immunoSEQ multiplex PCR, yet TCRdb's version contains in-frame clones alone and is incomplete. V and J calls and clone size are given by that table; D and trimming were obtained from the DNA. The profile shows 200,000 to 250,000 clones, roughly 79% of them singletons. Looked up from germline, CDR1 is SGHRS and CDR2 is YFSETQ. The CDR3 extends over 16 amino acids. The V segment lost 4 bases and the J segment 6 bases; nucleotides outside the gene matches: 12. The sequenced sample was peripheral blood. The clonotype originates from a woman older than 75 with acute or convalescent COVID-19. This chain connects TRBV5-1 to TRBJ2-7, with 11 nucleotides matching TRBD2. The CDR3 sequence is CASSVNVAGGPSEQYF. CDR3 bases: TGCGCCAGCAGCGTTAACGTAGCGGGAGGGCCGAGCGAGCAGTACTTC.